Listed here are 11 T cell receptor beta chains from one sample, sequenced in a study of blood T cell repertoires in COVID-19. Generated by immunoSEQ multiplex PCR, the TCRdb table keeps only in-frame clones and is missing some. The sample holds approximately 180,000 clones, roughly 85% seen once. Sequencing was performed on peripheral blood. Receptors were obtained from a human donor with active or convalescent COVID-19. The donor label of this sample is uncertain.

The chain couples TRBV6-4 to TRBJ1-2; TRBD1 aligns across 10 bases. J gave up 4 bases and V 3 bases, and 8 bases lay outside the gene matches. This CDR3 has 16 amino acids. The germline V gene encodes CDR1 MRHNA and CDR2 SNTAGT. This CDR3 reads CASSDSTGGTVYGYTF. The CDR3 nucleotides read TGTGCCAGCAGTGATTCGACAGGGGGCACGGTCTATGGCTACACCTTC.

The J gene is TRBJ2-1, the V gene TRBV7-2; a possible D gene is TRBD2 (5 bases). The CDR3 has 15 amino acids. With 0 bases removed from V and 6 bases from J, the gap between germline ends came to 12 bases. Germline CDR1 and CDR2: SGHTA and FQGNSA. The CDR3 nucleotides are TGTGCCAGCAGCTTAGCGTCCGCTAGCTTCAATGAGCAGTTCTTC. This gives the protein CASSLASASFNEQFF.

A word on this clone: Compared with germline, one end of the junction differs, possibly owing to a read error. This same CDR3 is encoded by further DNA sequences in the sample. The rearrangement joins TRBV27 to TRBJ2-7; D is unclear. Germline V gene lookup returns CDR1 MNHEY and CDR2 SMNVEV (reference sequence). The length of the CDR3 is 11 residues. This CDR3 reads CASSSREEQYF. The DNA of the CDR3 is TGTGCCAGCAGTTCACGAGAAGAGCAATACTTC.

The CDR3 coding sequence is TGTGCCAGCAGCGTACCCGGGGCTAGCGGGACGGATGAGCAGTTCTTC. This sequence encodes CASSVPGASGTDEQFF. The V and J genes are TRBV9 and TRBJ2-1; 9 bases are shared with TRBD2. V lost 1 base, J lost 8 bases, and 10 bases stayed unmatched. CDR1 and CDR2 from the germline V gene are SGDLS and YYNGEE. This CDR3 has 16 residues.

This clone was seen once. This chain's CDR3 is CASSLLGAGELFF. In DNA, the CDR3 is TGCGCCAGCAGCTTGCTCGGGGCCGGGGAGCTGTTTTTT. The chain combines TRBV5-1 with TRBJ2-2; TRBD2 might be the D (5 bases). CDR1 and CDR2 from the germline V gene are SGHRS and YFSETQ. This CDR3 spans 13 amino acids. Trimming stripped 1 base from V and 6 bases from J, with 7 bases between.

This clone was observed a handful of times. The J gene is TRBJ2-1, the V gene TRBV7-6; 11 bases are shared with TRBD2. Germline V gene lookup returns CDR1 SGHVS and CDR2 FNYEAQ. This CDR3 is built from 15 residues. V shed 3 bases and J 10 bases; nucleotides not matched to a gene: 8. The CDR3 sequence is CASSFSGGATWEQFF. In DNA, the CDR3 is TGTGCCAGCAGCTTTAGCGGGGGGGCCACGTGGGAGCAGTTCTTC.

A single count supports this clone. The CDR3 DNA is TGTGCCAGTAGTAGGGGGACAGAGACGACTAACTATGGCTACACCTTC. This gives the protein CASSRGTETTNYGYTF. This rearrangement joins TRBV19 to TRBJ1-2; 7 bases match TRBD1. This CDR3 comprises 16 residues. Germline assignment: CDR1 LNHDA and CDR2 SQIVND (reference sequence). Losses at the gene ends were 4 bases for V and 0 bases for J; bases not matched to a gene: 8.

The chain employs TRBV4-1 and TRBJ2-1; no firm D call. Looked up from germline, CDR1 is MGHRA and CDR2 is YSYEKL. This CDR3 is built from 13 residues. V was cut by 4 bases and J by 10 bases, with 14 bases left in between. The chain's CDR3 is CASSLDRPGEQFF. The CDR3 bases are TGCGCCAGCAGCCTAGATCGCCCCGGGGAGCAGTTCTTC.

V usage is TRBV10-3 and J usage is TRBJ2-7, with D tentatively TRBD1 (6 bases). CDR3 length: 15 residues. V lost 4 bases and J lost 9, with 22 bases in between. The germline gives CDR1 ENHRY, CDR2 SYGVKD. DNA for the CDR3: TGTGCCATCAGTGGACAGGTGGCCATAAGGTATTGGCAGTACTTC. Protein: CAISGQVAIRYWQYF.

The V gene is TRBV11-3, the J gene TRBJ2-3; 9 bases map to TRBD2. Trimming at V came to 3 bases and at J to 8 bases, leaving 9 bases not matched to a gene. The CDR3 sequence is 15 residues long. Germline lookup yields CDR1 SGHNT and CDR2 YENEEA. The CDR3, as DNA: TGTGCCAGCAGCTTTAGCGGGAGTAGGCAGGGTACGCAGTATTTT. This codes for CASSFSGSRQGTQYF. Together with reference TRBV11-3 and TRBJ2-3, the CDR3 gives the full variable domain: EAGVVQSPRYKIIEKKQPVAFWCNPISGHNTLYWYLQNLGQGPELLIRYENEEAVDDSQLPKDRFSAERLKGVDSTLKIQPAELGDSAVYLCASSFSGSRQGTQYFGPGTRLTVL.

In nucleotides, the CDR3 is TGTGCCAGCAGCTTAGATCGGGGAGGCAGCAAGACCCAGTACTTC. Its translation: CASSLDRGGSKTQYF. The chain couples TRBV7-7 to TRBJ2-5, with a weak D call TRBD2 (6 bases). The germline CDR1 and CDR2 sequences are SSHAT and FNYEAQ (reference sequence). This CDR3 has 15 amino acids. Trimming left V 1 base short and J 6 bases short, with 15 bases between.